The text below deals with one TCR beta chain. The antigen is not known. One junction end does not reproduce the germline sequence, and a read error may be involved. A J-beta primer mix and a sample-barcoded 5' primer were used in a second PCR of about 7 to 12 cycles. Each CDR3 protein is one row after TCRdb ran MiXCR on the 5' RACE reads. The table has 550,000 to 600,000 distinct CDR3 sequences, about 25% seen once. In germline, CDR1 is SGHTA, CDR2 FQGTGA. The CDR3 totals 14 residues. The data were obtained in a study of blood T cells in healthy people across ages. General study findings and limits: Naive and antigen-experienced cells could not be conclusively compared, given unsorted PBMCs.

Sample: blood. The gene calls are TRBV7-3 and TRBJ1-1, with D perhaps TRBD1 (6 bases). This receptor was taken from a woman in her 70s in good health. The CDR3 DNA sequence: TGTGCCAGCAGCTTACAGGGGCCAATCACTGAAGCTTCCTTT. It codes for CASSLQGPITEASF.